A single sample is the source of the 2 T cell receptor beta chains below, sequenced in a study of CD4+ T cells in melanoma (dated by TCRdb to between 2020 and 2023). The protocol used for the library was the immunoSEQ multiplex PCR assay. As stored in TCRdb, this immuneACCESS dataset retains in-frame rearrangements with V and J assigned. A fraction of the clones does not appear; measured against another copy, unresolved V genes explain less than half of the discrepancy, and the remainder lacks a known reason. The sample contains more than 12,000 clones, roughly three fifths of them found a single time. The top ten constitute 15% to 17% of the sample. Sample: cells from a culture (not recorded whether cultured in vitro). The receptors derive from a human donor with melanoma.

V gene TRBV5-1 combines with J gene TRBJ2-1; no definite D call. Germline CDR1 SGHRS, CDR2 YFSETQ. The CDR3 runs 15 residues. The ends were cut back, 5 bases at V and 9 bases at J, with 21 bases in the middle. The CDR3 sequence is CASSPRLGPPGEQFF. The CDR3 nucleotides read TGCGCCAGCAGTCCCCGGCTTGGGCCCCCAGGTGAGCAGTTCTTC.

The CDR3 region has the DNA TGTGCCAGCAGGACTAGGGGAGTGACTGAAGCTTTCTTT. Amino acid sequence: CASRTRGVTEAFF. The V gene is TRBV27, the J gene TRBJ1-1; possible D gene TRBD1, 5 bases. From germline, CDR1 is MNHEY and CDR2 SMNVEV (reference sequence). The CDR3 extends over 13 amino acids. V lost 6 bases and J lost 5, with 13 bases in between.